Reported below is one T cell receptor beta chain. Its antigen is undetermined. This sample was taken from a study of cytomegalovirus exposure and HLA in healthy donors. Study summary: Out of about 360 genotyped donors, roughly 80% belonged to the Caucasian-associated ancestry cluster.

Study results and caveats: Across donors, sequencing depth was assumed by presence/absence analyses to be roughly uniform. A missense variant in DCLRE1C was later tied to TCR beta V- and J-gene trimming.

V lost 5 bases, J lost 5 bases, and 3 bases stayed unmatched. Per the germline V gene, CDR1 is MNHNY and CDR2 is SVGAGI (reference sequence). The CDR3 has 14 amino acids. Vbeta (60) and Jbeta (13) primers were used in the PCR. Profiled with immunoSEQ multiplex PCR; TCRdb holds only in-frame clones, not every one. Seen here are 65,000 to 95,000 clones, roughly four fifths observed once, and the top ten hold roughly 12%. The receptor was derived from a human donor in good health. Sequencing used PBMCs. This chain joins TRBV6-6 and TRBJ1-4; 9 nucleotides match TRBD1. CDR3 protein: CASSHDRGNEKLFF. Written as DNA, the CDR3 is TGTGCCAGCAGTCATGACAGGGGGAATGAAAAACTGTTTTTT.